The 27 T cell receptor beta chains below were found in one sample sequenced in a study of T cells in Graves' hyperthyroidism and ophthalmopathy. Amplification yielded TCR beta CDR3 regions, with RNA transcripts as the source. Using the HTBI primer set, a first-round RT-PCR was run on the TCR CDR3. TCRdb reprocessed the multiplex PCR reads with MiXCR, giving one entry per CDR3 protein. The sample lists 200,000 to 250,000 distinct CDR3 sequences, around 17% occurring once. The specimen sequenced was blood. The source is a woman aged 45-65 years with Graves' hyperthyroidism.

This clonotype occurred a few times. V and J are TRBV30 and TRBJ2-5; the D is unclear. There are 12 residues in the CDR3. V was shortened by 2 bases and J by 2 bases, with 6 bases between the two germline ends. Germline CDR1 and CDR2: GTSNPN and SVGIG (reference sequence). The CDR3 DNA follows: TGTGCCTGGAGTCTGGGACAAGAGACCCAGTACTTC. Translation gives CAWSLGQETQYF.

This clonotype was counted at least ten times. The genes are TRBV11-2 and TRBJ1-2; tentative D call: TRBD1 (6 bases). From germline, CDR1 is SGHAT and CDR2 FQNNGV. V was cut by 0 bases and J by 8 bases, with 13 bases left in between. The CDR3 has 14 amino acids. This CDR3 reads CASSLDRKQGGYTF. The CDR3 region has the DNA TGTGCCAGCAGCTTAGATAGGAAACAGGGAGGCTACACCTTC.

This clonotype was counted at least ten times. V is TRBV5-1 and J is TRBJ2-1, with D hard to call. V shed 0 bases and J shed 0 bases, with 7 bases lying between them. From germline, CDR1 is SGHRS and CDR2 YFSETQ. The CDR3 covers 15 residues. The CDR3 coding sequence is TGCGCCAGCAGCTTGGATCCGGTCTCCTACAATGAGCAGTTCTTC. Protein sequence: CASSLDPVSYNEQFF. The full variable domain, completed using reference TRBV5-1 and TRBJ2-1, is KAGVTQTPRYLIKTRGQQVTLSCSPISGHRSVSWYQQTPGQGLQFLFEYFSETQRNKGNFPGRFSGRQFSNSRSEMNVSTLELGDSALYLCASSLDPVSYNEQFFGPGTRLTVL.

This clonotype was recorded a few times. The chain uses TRBV25-1 and TRBJ2-1, with 8 bases aligning to TRBD2. This CDR3 contains 17 residues. Germline V gene data show CDR1 as MGHDK and CDR2 as SYGVNS. V gave up 1 base and J gave up 5 bases; unmatched junction bases: 10. CDR3 residues: CASSELAGLMTHNEQFF. CDR3 sequence (DNA): TGTGCCAGCAGTGAATTAGCGGGACTCATGACCCACAATGAGCAGTTCTTC.

This clonotype was found many times. The chain recombines TRBV12-5 with TRBJ1-2; D possibly corresponds to TRBD1 (5 bases). Germline assignment: CDR1 LGHNT and CDR2 FRNRAP. With 2 bases removed from V and 5 bases from J, the gap between germline ends came to 18 bases. This CDR3 comprises 16 residues. In nucleotides, the CDR3 is TGTGCTAGTGGTTTGATCCTGGGTCAGGGCTATTATGGCTACACCTTC. This codes for CASGLILGQGYYGYTF.

Points on this clonotype: This may be a read error, as it is one base from a much larger clone. The gene calls are TRBV6-1 and TRBJ2-7; D remains ambiguous. The DNA end favors TRBJ2-1, so the J call may be wrong. Germline loops: CDR1 MNHNS, CDR2 SASEGT. CDR3 length: 12 residues. The CDR3 coding sequence is TGTGCCAGCAGTGTCCTGAGATACGAGCAGTTCTTC. Translation: CASSVLRYEQFF.

This clonotype was seen many times. The chain joins TRBV5-1 to TRBJ2-7; TRBD1 agrees at 11 bases. The V gene end was trimmed by 4 bases and the J gene end by 5 bases; junction bases not matched to a gene: 11. CDR1 and CDR2 from the germline V gene are SGHRS and YFSETQ. This CDR3 comprises 16 residues. CDR3 sequence: CASSVGLGTGGNEQYF. Written as DNA, the CDR3 is TGCGCCAGCAGCGTTGGTCTCGGGACAGGGGGGAACGAGCAGTACTTC.

Ten or more counts support this clonotype. The chain carries TRBV6-1 and TRBJ2-7; possibly TRBD2 for D (6 bases). The V end lost 4 bases, the J end lost 0 bases, and 13 bases lay between the germline ends. The length of the CDR3 is 15 residues. Germline V gene lookup returns CDR1 MNHNS and CDR2 SASEGT. The CDR3 loop is CASSATRESSYEQYF. CDR3 coding DNA: TGTGCCAGCAGTGCGACTCGGGAGAGCTCCTACGAGCAGTACTTC.

As to this clonotype: A much larger clone differs from this one at a single base, so this may be a read error. This chain links TRBV24-1 with TRBJ2-3; 10 nucleotides agree with TRBD2. The germline V gene encodes CDR1 KGHDR and CDR2 SFDVKD. The CDR3 spans 22 residues. CDR3: CAASDSSIQGTSGNTRTDTQYF. The CDR3, as DNA: TGTGCCGCCAGTGATTCCTCCATACAGGGAACTAGCGGGAACACCCGCACAGATACGCAGTATTTT.

Worth noting for this clonotype: A clone one base away is much larger, so this may be a read error. CDR3 sequence reads: CASKEGSSYNEQYF. CDR3 DNA sequence: TGTGCCAGCAAAGAGGGGAGCTCCTACAATGAGCAGTACTTC. The rearrangement uses TRBV2 and TRBJ2-1; D is perhaps TRBD1 or TRBD2 (5 bases each). The end of the DNA fits TRBJ2-7 better, so the J call may be wrong. This CDR3 contains 14 residues. Germline loops: CDR1 SNHLY, CDR2 FYNNEI.

This sequence joins TRBV27 and TRBJ1-1; D is ambiguous. Germline V gene data show CDR1 as MNHEY and CDR2 as SMNVEV (reference sequence). The CDR3 totals 14 residues. The V and J ends lost 2 bases and 4 bases respectively, with 11 bases between them. As DNA, the CDR3 is TGTGCCAGCAGTTTACGGGGAGGAAGCACTGAAGCTTTCTTT. Translated, it gives CASSLRGGSTEAFF.

This clonotype was counted many times. J is TRBJ2-1 and V is TRBV6-2 or TRBV6-3, with TRBD2 matching 10 bases. CDR3 size: 17 residues. CDR1 is MNHEY and CDR2 is SVGEGT in the germline V gene. V lost 2 bases and J lost 8; bases outside the gene matches: 12. The CDR3 region is CASSYGILAGVRDEQFF. The DNA of the CDR3 is TGTGCCAGCAGTTACGGGATTCTAGCGGGAGTTAGGGATGAGCAGTTCTTC.

In this sample, this clonotype turned up a few times. V and J are TRBV7-2 and TRBJ2-1; possibly TRBD2 for D (6 bases). The V gene's germline CDR1 is SGHTA and CDR2 FQGNSA. V was pared by 1 base and J by 4 bases, with 8 bases between. The CDR3 has 14 residues. CDR3 coding DNA: TGTGCCAGCAGCTTAGGACTAGTTTACAATGAGCAGTTCTTC. Residues: CASSLGLVYNEQFF.

The rearrangement uses TRBV30 and TRBJ1-3; 10 nucleotides match TRBD1. V trimming: 5 bases; J trimming: 4 bases; junction bases outside the gene matches: 8. The CDR3 loop spans 15 amino acids. Germline assignment: CDR1 GTSNPN and CDR2 SVGIG (reference sequence). In nucleotides, the CDR3 is TGTGCCTGGGACCCCGACAGGGGGCTAGGAAACACCATATATTTT. Translation: CAWDPDRGLGNTIYF.

This clonotype was observed a handful of times. The chain has TRBV20-1 and TRBJ2-1; the match to TRBD2 covers 9 bases. This CDR3 is built from 15 residues. V lost 0 bases to trimming and J lost 4 bases; unmatched junction nucleotides: 4. CDR1 DFQATT and CDR2 SNEGSKA come from the germline V gene (reference sequence). The CDR3 here is CSAREPTSGYNEQFF. The CDR3 bases are TGCAGTGCTAGAGAACCGACTAGCGGATACAATGAGCAGTTCTTC.

This clonotype came up many times. The chain has TRBV20-1 and TRBJ1-1; no firm D call. The germline V gene encodes CDR1 DFQATT and CDR2 SNEGSKA (reference sequence). The length of the CDR3 is 13 residues. Trimming shortened V by 8 bases and J by 5 bases, and 18 bases separated the two germline ends. The CDR3 spells CSTNEGLGTEAFF. Here the CDR3 DNA reads TGCAGTACGAATGAGGGCCTAGGGACTGAAGCTTTCTTT.

This clonotype was recorded many times. V usage is TRBV10-3 and J usage is TRBJ1-1, with D perhaps matching TRBD1 (5 bases). V was clipped by 4 bases and J by 4 bases, with 16 bases between them. Per germline, CDR1 ENHRY and CDR2 SYGVKD. This CDR3 has 15 amino acids. The CDR3 nucleotides are TGTGCCATCAGTGCCGCCGGGGGAGAGGGCACTGAAGCTTTCTTT. Amino acids: CAISAAGGEGTEAFF.

This clonotype was observed at least ten times. V gene TRBV6-1 combines with J gene TRBJ2-5, with 9 positions matching TRBD2. The CDR3 runs 16 residues. Unmatched junction bases numbered 11, after V lost 7 bases and J lost 2 bases. From germline, CDR1 is MNHNS and CDR2 SASEGT. CDR3 nucleotides: TGTGCCAGCACCCCCCGTCGGCTAGCGGGGCAAGAGACCCAGTACTTC. It codes for CASTPRRLAGQETQYF.

Ten or more counts support this clonotype. This rearrangement joins TRBV18 to TRBJ2-5; 8 bases line up with TRBD1. The CDR3 spans 15 residues. The V and J ends lost 5 bases and 5 bases, in that order; junction bases with no gene match: 10. Per germline, CDR1 KGHSH and CDR2 LQKENI. CDR3 coding DNA: TGTGCCAGCTCATCGGGGACAGGCCTCCGGGAGACCCAGTACTTC. Its translation is CASSSGTGLRETQYF.

The rearrangement links TRBV5-1 to TRBJ2-3, with 16 bases matching TRBD2. Unmatched junction bases numbered 9, after V lost 3 bases and J lost 2 bases. CDR3 length: 19 amino acids. CDR1 is SGHRS, CDR2 YFSETQ, per germline. In DNA, the CDR3 is TGCGCCAGCAGCTCGGGACTAGCGGGAGGGCGGATGCTCACAGATACGCAGTATTTT. This gives the protein CASSSGLAGGRMLTDTQYF. Combining the CDR3 with reference TRBV5-1 and TRBJ2-3 gives the whole variable domain KAGVTQTPRYLIKTRGQQVTLSCSPISGHRSVSWYQQTPGQGLQFLFEYFSETQRNKGNFPGRFSGRQFSNSRSEMNVSTLELGDSALYLCASSSGLAGGRMLTDTQYFGPGTRLTVL.

The rearrangement joins TRBV20-1 to TRBJ2-1; D is unclear. V dropped 1 base and J dropped 8 bases, with 21 bases sitting between them. Germline V gene sequence: CDR1 DFQATT, CDR2 SNEGSKA (reference sequence). The length of the CDR3 is 16 residues. The CDR3 nucleotides are TGCAGTGCTAGAGCCGGCGTAAACTTATATACTCATGAGCAGTTCTTC. This translates into CSARAGVNLYTHEQFF.

This clonotype showed up many times. CDR3 bases: TGCAGCGTTGGGTGGAAGGGGCCCTACGAGCAGTACTTC. It translates to CSVGWKGPYEQYF. This sequence joins TRBV29-1 and TRBJ2-7, with D possibly TRBD1 on 5 matching bases. Trimming took 4 bases from V and 2 from J, leaving 12 bases between them. This CDR3 region has 13 residues. Germline V gives CDR1 SQVTM, CDR2 ANQGSEA.

The chain combines TRBV10-3 with TRBJ2-7, with D tentatively TRBD1 (5 bases). The V gene lost 6 bases and the J gene lost 5 bases, with 11 bases spanning the gap. This CDR3 contains 12 residues. Germline CDR1 and CDR2: ENHRY and SYGVKD. The CDR3 sequence is CAIRETEDEQYF. The CDR3 DNA sequence: TGTGCCATCAGGGAGACAGAGGACGAGCAGTACTTC.

This clonotype was recorded at least ten times. The chain links TRBV5-1 to TRBJ2-2, with D possibly being TRBD2 (6 bases). The V and J ends lost 0 bases and 5 bases respectively, with 11 bases between them. Looked up from germline, CDR1 is SGHRS and CDR2 is YFSETQ. This CDR3 has 15 amino acids. In DNA form, the CDR3 reads TGCGCCAGCAGCTTGGCCGGGAGTGGAACCGGGGAGCTGTTTTTT. Residues: CASSLAGSGTGELFF.

The gene calls are TRBV12-3 or TRBV12-4 and TRBJ2-7; D is possibly TRBD2 (6 bases). The CDR3 extends over 14 amino acids. Trimming cost V 7 bases and J 0 bases, with 13 bases left between them. The CDR3 DNA reads TGTGCCAGCACTGGCGGGAAAACCTCCTACGAGCAGTACTTC. Translation gives CASTGGKTSYEQYF.

At least ten counts were recorded for this clonotype. The V and J genes are TRBV27 and TRBJ2-3; TRBD1 might be the D (6 bases). Germline CDR1 and CDR2: MNHEY and SMNVEV (reference sequence). The CDR3 is 14 residues long. V lost 6 bases to trimming and J lost 2 bases, with 12 bases between them. CDR3 loop: CASSPGHITDTQYF. DNA of the CDR3: TGTGCCAGCAGCCCGGGACATATCACAGATACGCAGTATTTT.

This chain uses TRBV12-3 or TRBV12-4 with TRBJ2-7; 8 bases line up with TRBD1. The V gene end was trimmed by 1 base and the J gene end by 0 bases; junction bases not matched to a gene: 8. The CDR3 length is 17 residues. CDR3 nucleotide sequence: TGTGCCAGCAGTTTAGAGCCATACAGGGGGAGCTCCTACGAGCAGTACTTC. This gives the protein CASSLEPYRGSSYEQYF.